Listed below are T cell receptor beta chains from one sample, sequenced in a study of blood T cell repertoires in COVID-19. The protocol was immunoSEQ multiplex PCR, while the TCRdb copy is restricted to in-frame clones and leaves out a portion. The sample shows around 100,000 clones, roughly 88% of them seen only once. Source material: peripheral blood. The receptors originated from a human donor in a cohort sampled during active COVID-19. Each CDR3 is given with its conserved first and last residue. Each record gives: V gene, J gene, clone size, D gene, CDR3 DNA, CDR3 protein. The D gene is left open where the match is weak. Only part of the rows carry a size: once, few, many, or a class if the clone is expanded.

V gene: TRBV5-4
J gene: TRBJ1-2
clone size: .
D gene: TRBD1
CDR3 DNA: TGTGCCAGCAGCGTAGGGACAGGGCCTAACTATGGCTACACCTTC
CDR3 protein: CASSVGTGPNYGYTF

V gene: TRBV13
J gene: TRBJ2-7
clone size: .
D gene: TRBD1
CDR3 DNA: TGTGCCAGCAGCCCCCACCCGGGACAGGGTTCCTACGAGCAGTACTTC
CDR3 protein: CASSPHPGQGSYEQYF

V gene: TRBV11-2
J gene: TRBJ1-4
clone size: .
D gene: TRBD1
CDR3 DNA: TGTGCCAGCACTCAGGGGACAGGGTATTTAGGTGAAAAACTGTTTTTT
CDR3 protein: CASTQGTGYLGEKLFF

V gene: TRBV11-2
J gene: TRBJ2-7
clone size: .
D gene: TRBD2
CDR3 DNA: TGTGCCAGCAGCTTTCGGGGGGGCAACTATGGCTCCTACGAGCAGTACTTC
CDR3 protein: CASSFRGGNYGSYEQYF

V gene: TRBV5-4
J gene: TRBJ1-1
clone size: .
D gene: .
CDR3 DNA: TGTGCCAGCAGCTTGGACAGGGCGTGGACTGAAGCTTTCTTT
CDR3 protein: CASSLDRAWTEAFF

V gene: TRBV9
J gene: TRBJ2-3
clone size: .
D gene: .
CDR3 DNA: TGTGCCAGCAGCGTAAGCGGTTCCACAGATACGCAGTATTTT
CDR3 protein: CASSVSGSTDTQYF

V gene: TRBV18
J gene: TRBJ1-5
clone size: .
D gene: TRBD1
CDR3 DNA: TGTGCCAGCTCACCTTATCGGACAGGGAGAGATCAGCCCCAGCATTTT
CDR3 protein: CASSPYRTGRDQPQHF

V gene: TRBV7-9
J gene: TRBJ1-5
clone size: .
D gene: TRBD1
CDR3 DNA: TGTGCCAGCAGCCACCCGGACAGGAATCAGCCCCAGCATTTT
CDR3 protein: CASSHPDRNQPQHF

V gene: TRBV13
J gene: TRBJ2-7
clone size: .
D gene: .
CDR3 DNA: TGTGCCAGCAGCTTAGGAGACAGTTACGAGCAGTACTTC
CDR3 protein: CASSLGDSYEQYF

V gene: TRBV7-2
J gene: TRBJ2-2
clone size: .
D gene: .
CDR3 DNA: TGTGCCAGCAGCTCCCAGGCTTGGACCGGGGAGCTGTTTTTT
CDR3 protein: CASSSQAWTGELFF

V gene: TRBV24-1
J gene: TRBJ2-5
clone size: .
D gene: .
CDR3 DNA: TGTGCCACCAGTGACCGCGGACTACCCGTCGTAACCCAGTACTTC
CDR3 protein: CATSDRGLPVVTQYF

V gene: TRBV21-1
J gene: TRBJ2-7
clone size: .
D gene: .
CDR3 DNA: TGTGCCAGCAGCAAAGGGGGGTTGCGGGAAAGGTCCTACGAGCAGTACTTC
CDR3 protein: CASSKGGLRERSYEQYF

V gene: TRBV10-3
J gene: TRBJ2-5
clone size: once
D gene: .
CDR3 DNA: TGTGCCATCAGTGTGAGGGATAAAGAGACCCAGTACTTC
CDR3 protein: CAISVRDKETQYF

V gene: TRBV4-3
J gene: TRBJ2-3
clone size: .
D gene: TRBD2
CDR3 DNA: TGCGCCAGCAGCCAAGTCCTAGCGGACACAGATACGCAGTATTTT
CDR3 protein: CASSQVLADTDTQYF

V gene: TRBV6-4
J gene: TRBJ2-3
clone size: once
D gene: TRBD2
CDR3 DNA: TGTGCCAGCACCAGACTAGCGGGAGAAAAAGATACGCAGTATTTT
CDR3 protein: CASTRLAGEKDTQYF

V gene: TRBV6-1
J gene: TRBJ1-3
clone size: .
D gene: .
CDR3 DNA: TGTGCCAGCAGTGATACAGGGTTTACTGGAAACACCATATATTTT
CDR3 protein: CASSDTGFTGNTIYF

V gene: TRBV28
J gene: TRBJ2-1
clone size: .
D gene: TRBD2
CDR3 DNA: TGTGCCAGCAGTTTAGCGGGAGGGTATAACAATGAGCAGTTCTTC
CDR3 protein: CASSLAGGYNNEQFF

V gene: TRBV25-1
J gene: TRBJ2-1
clone size: .
D gene: TRBD2
CDR3 DNA: TGTGCCAGCAGTGAACACGTGGGACTACCTTCCTACAATGAGCAGTTCTTC
CDR3 protein: CASSEHVGLPSYNEQFF

V gene: TRBV6-5
J gene: TRBJ1-5
clone size: .
D gene: .
CDR3 DNA: TGTGCCAGCAGTCAACAGGGAATCAATCAGCCCCAGCATTTT
CDR3 protein: CASSQQGINQPQHF

V gene: TRBV7-2
J gene: TRBJ2-5
clone size: .
D gene: .
CDR3 DNA: TGTGCCAGCAGCTTAAGCTATCAGTTCATAGCGGAACAAGAGACCCAGTACTTC
CDR3 protein: CASSLSYQFIAEQETQYF

V gene: TRBV6-5
J gene: TRBJ2-7
clone size: .
D gene: TRBD1
CDR3 DNA: TGTGCCAGCAGCGGAGTAATGACAGGGCCCTCCGAGCAGTACTTC
CDR3 protein: CASSGVMTGPSEQYF

V gene: TRBV7-9
J gene: TRBJ2-1
clone size: few
D gene: TRBD2
CDR3 DNA: TGTGCCAGCAGCTTAGTTGCGGGAGCGTACAATGAGCAGTTCTTC
CDR3 protein: CASSLVAGAYNEQFF

V gene: TRBV28
J gene: TRBJ2-7
clone size: .
D gene: .
CDR3 DNA: TGTGCCAGCAGTCTTAACAGGGTCGAGCAGTACTTC
CDR3 protein: CASSLNRVEQYF

V gene: TRBV10-3
J gene: TRBJ2-6
clone size: .
D gene: TRBD2
CDR3 DNA: TGTGCCATCAGCCGAACCTCTAGCGGGAACTCTGGGGCCAACGTCCTGACTTTC
CDR3 protein: CAISRTSSGNSGANVLTF

V gene: TRBV7-8
J gene: TRBJ2-5
clone size: .
D gene: .
CDR3 DNA: TGTGCCAGCAGCTTAGCGCGGGTTGGTCTTCAGGCGGAGACCCAGTACTTC
CDR3 protein: CASSLARVGLQAETQYF

V gene: TRBV19
J gene: TRBJ1-1
clone size: few
D gene: .
CDR3 DNA: TGTGCCAGTAGTATAGGGGGACAGAACACTGAAGCTTTCTTT
CDR3 protein: CASSIGGQNTEAFF

V gene: TRBV9
J gene: TRBJ1-4
clone size: .
D gene: .
CDR3 DNA: TGTGCCAGCAGCGTACAACCAGCAACTAATGAAAAACTGTTTTTT
CDR3 protein: CASSVQPATNEKLFF

V gene: TRBV7-2
J gene: TRBJ2-3
clone size: once
D gene: TRBD2
CDR3 DNA: TGTGCCAGCAGCCCCGGGACTAGCGGAAGCACAGATACGCAGTATTTT
CDR3 protein: CASSPGTSGSTDTQYF

V gene: TRBV25-1
J gene: TRBJ1-4
clone size: once
D gene: TRBD1
CDR3 DNA: TGTGCCAGCAGTGATTCGGGACAGGGAGGAGAAAAACTGTTTTTT
CDR3 protein: CASSDSGQGGEKLFF

V gene: TRBV7-2
J gene: TRBJ2-1
clone size: once
D gene: .
CDR3 DNA: TGTGCCAGCAGCTTAGACAGTCACGTCTCGCGCCGGTGGTTCTTC
CDR3 protein: CASSLDSHVSRRWFF

V gene: TRBV29-1
J gene: TRBJ2-2
clone size: .
D gene: TRBD2
CDR3 DNA: TGCAGCGTGTCAAGGACTAGCCCCGGGGAGCTGTTTTTT
CDR3 protein: CSVSRTSPGELFF

V gene: TRBV5-8
J gene: TRBJ1-2
clone size: .
D gene: .
CDR3 DNA: TGTGCCAGCAGCTTAAATTTTGTCTTGTACACCTTC
CDR3 protein: CASSLNFVLYTF

V gene: TRBV24-1
J gene: TRBJ2-1
clone size: .
D gene: TRBD2
CDR3 DNA: TGTGCCACCAGTGGCCATGGACTAGCGACGTTCGATGAGCAGTTCTTC
CDR3 protein: CATSGHGLATFDEQFF

V gene: TRBV4-2
J gene: TRBJ2-7
clone size: .
D gene: .
CDR3 DNA: TGTGCCAGCAGCCAAGATCAAGGGGGCTACGAGCAGTACTTC
CDR3 protein: CASSQDQGGYEQYF

V gene: TRBV4-1
J gene: TRBJ2-7
clone size: once
D gene: TRBD2
CDR3 DNA: TGCGCCAGCAGCCAAAGGGGAAATCTAGCGGGAGGCACGGTACTCTACGAGCAGTACTTC
CDR3 protein: CASSQRGNLAGGTVLYEQYF

V gene: TRBV6-5
J gene: TRBJ1-2
clone size: .
D gene: .
CDR3 DNA: TGTGCCAGCAGAGCAAGGACACTCCAGTACAAAGGCTACACCTTC
CDR3 protein: CASRARTLQYKGYTF

V gene: TRBV19
J gene: TRBJ2-3
clone size: .
D gene: TRBD2
CDR3 DNA: TGTGCCAGTACCGAAGCGGGAGGGCCGACAGATACGCAGTATTTT
CDR3 protein: CASTEAGGPTDTQYF

V gene: TRBV18
J gene: TRBJ2-4
clone size: .
D gene: .
CDR3 DNA: TGTGCCAGCTCACCTCAGGATATAGCCAAAAACATTCAGTACTTC
CDR3 protein: CASSPQDIAKNIQYF

V gene: TRBV28
J gene: TRBJ2-7
clone size: .
D gene: TRBD2
CDR3 DNA: TGTGCCAGCAGTCTCCAGCGGGAGGCCTACGAGCAGTACTTC
CDR3 protein: CASSLQREAYEQYF